This T cell receptor beta chain appears in the sequencing data of a study of naive and memory T cell subsets. The V gene's germline CDR1 is KGHSH and CDR2 LQKENI. Trimming cost V 0 bases and J 9 bases; bases outside gene matches: 6. CDR3 length equals 16 residues. Notes on the study in general: Gini index rose across naive, CM, EM and EMRA in CD4 and CD8.

Two oligonucleotides, mixed equimolar, formed the beta constant-region primer covering TRBC1 and TRBC2. Four rounds of PCR amplified the ligated cDNA using nested alpha and beta constant-region primers plus SP2. TCRdb recomputed calls from the UMI-ligation and nested PCR reads with MiXCR, one row per CDR3 protein. The sample carries 95,000 to 150,000 distinct CDR3 sequences, 35% to 45% recorded once. After the first PCR, alpha and beta chain libraries were processed separately. As concerns this clonotype: Its target is not known.

The V gene is TRBV18, the J gene TRBJ2-1, with 12 bases aligning to TRBD2. What was sequenced was central memory CD4+ T cells from blood. The sequence derives from a human donor in good health. CDR3 protein: CASSPPLAGGPSEQFF. The CDR3 nucleotides read TGTGCCAGCTCACCACCCCTAGCGGGAGGGCCGAGTGAGCAGTTCTTC.